The entry below describes one T cell receptor (beta chain). CDR1 is LGHDT, CDR2 YNNKEL, per germline (reference sequence). V was clipped by 2 bases and J by 6 bases; unmatched bases: 5. The CDR3 spans 15 residues. This sample was included in a study of blood T cells in healthy people across ages. For the second PCR, which ran for about 6 to 12 cycles, a sample-barcoded 5' primer and a J-beta primer mix were used. MiXCR, run by TCRdb on the 5' RACE reads, gives a single entry per CDR3 protein. In the table there are around 650,000 distinct CDR3 sequences, 35% to 50% of which are singletons. The rearrangement links TRBV3-1 to TRBJ2-1; TRBD2 matches 9 bases. The clonotype was recovered from a man older than 75 in good health. The sequenced material came from blood. Here the CDR3 reads CASSQPRLAVNEQFF. CDR3 in DNA: TGTGCCAGCAGCCAACCTAGACTAGCGGTCAATGAGCAGTTCTTC.